This is a list of T cell receptor beta chains from one sample in a study of cytotoxic CD8 clonotypes in ibrutinib-treated CLL. Libraries were prepared by immunoSEQ multiplex PCR; TCRdb keeps only in-frame clonotypes and omits some of them. This sample has about 140,000 clones; around 90% occur once, and the top ten carry 9.5% to 14%. The source was PBMCs, collected after 12 months of ibrutinib treatment. These receptors originate from a human donor with chronic lymphocytic leukemia. Both conserved end residues are part of each CDR3. The order of the fields is clone size, J gene, V gene, D gene, CDR3 protein, CDR3 DNA. D genes are given only for firm matches. Some rows mark clone size as missing; the rest say once, few, many or name a class of expanded clone.

NA TRBJ2-5 TRBV5-4 NA CASSTRTAQETQYF TGTGCCAGCAGCACCCGGACAGCCCAAGAGACCCAGTACTTC
NA TRBJ1-1 TRBV29-1 NA CSVPAGGEAFF TGCAGCGTCCCCGCGGGGGGCGAAGCTTTCTTT
NA TRBJ1-4 TRBV7-3 NA CASSLKGGEKLFF TGTGCCAGCAGCTTAAAGGGGGGAGAAAAACTGTTTTTT
NA TRBJ1-5 TRBV19 NA CASSIDAPDTAGNQPQHF TGTGCCAGTAGTATAGACGCTCCCGACACTGCCGGCAATCAGCCCCAGCATTTT
NA TRBJ2-2 TRBV5-4 TRBD2 CASSLPTSGIGELFF TGTGCCAGCAGCCTCCCGACTAGCGGAATCGGGGAGCTGTTTTTT
NA TRBJ1-2 TRBV5-8 NA CASSLGTLYGYTF TGTGCCAGCAGCCTTGGGACCCTCTATGGCTACACCTTC
NA TRBJ1-2 TRBV2 NA CASTPGDNNYGYTF TGTGCCAGCACCCCAGGGGACAACAACTATGGCTACACCTTC
NA TRBJ2-3 TRBV27 NA CASSLSSTDTQYF TGTGCCAGCAGTTTATCCAGCACAGATACGCAGTATTTT
NA TRBJ2-1 TRBV28 NA CASKQSGDYNEQFF TGTGCCAGCAAGCAGAGCGGAGACTACAATGAGCAGTTCTTC
NA TRBJ1-4 TRBV6-5 NA CASSYSGVVNEKLFF TGTGCCAGCAGTTACTCGGGAGTAGTTAATGAAAAACTGTTTTTT
NA TRBJ2-5 TRBV30 TRBD1 CAWSGWDRQETQYF TGTGCCTGGAGTGGCTGGGACAGGCAAGAGACCCAGTACTTC
NA TRBJ2-7 TRBV10-1 TRBD2 CATAPREGEQYF TGCGCCACCGCTCCCCGGGAGGGCGAGCAGTACTTC
NA TRBJ2-2 TRBV7-9 NA CASSSLGGSGELFF TGTGCCAGCAGCTCTCTCGGGGGCTCCGGGGAGCTGTTTTTT
NA TRBJ2-4 TRBV27 NA CASSRGGDIQYF TGTGCCAGCAGCCGAGGAGGGGACATTCAGTACTTC
NA TRBJ2-3 TRBV14 NA CASSQVPQGVGTDTQYF TGTGCCAGCAGCCAAGTCCCCCAGGGTGTCGGCACAGATACGCAGTATTTT
NA TRBJ2-7 TRBV29-1 NA CSVWDRRSYEQYF TGCAGCGTTTGGGACCGCCGGTCCTACGAGCAGTACTTC
once TRBJ2-7 TRBV10-3 NA CAISEPSDIPRVGGSYEQYF TGTGCCATCAGTGAGCCTAGCGACATACCAAGAGTAGGAGGGTCCTACGAGCAGTACTTC
NA TRBJ2-7 TRBV14 NA CASSPYTGSAPYEQYF TGTGCCAGCAGCCCGTATACGGGCTCGGCCCCCTACGAGCAGTACTTC
NA TRBJ1-2 TRBV23-1 NA CASSQLGEGDRQDLNYGYTF TGCGCCAGCAGTCAATTAGGGGAGGGGGATAGACAGGATTTAAACTATGGCTACACCTTC
NA TRBJ1-3 TRBV5-4 NA CASSLGGGAYGNTIYF TGTGCCAGCAGCTTGGGTGGGGGCGCATATGGAAACACCATATATTTT
NA TRBJ1-2 TRBV10-3 TRBD1 CAISESKTGWDYGYTF TGTGCCATCAGTGAGTCGAAGACAGGGTGGGACTATGGCTACACCTTC
NA TRBJ2-1 TRBV29-1 NA CSAESRDNEQFF TGCAGCGCAGAATCCCGGGACAATGAGCAGTTCTTC
NA TRBJ2-7 TRBV9 NA CASSVDGKVYEQYF TGTGCCAGCAGCGTAGACGGGAAAGTCTACGAGCAGTACTTC
NA TRBJ1-2 TRBV7-2 NA CASSPPLGGGNYGYTF TGTGCCAGCAGCCCCCCACTGGGAGGGGGTAACTATGGCTACACCTTC
NA TRBJ2-3 TRBV2 NA CASVYGGASTDTQYF TGTGCCAGCGTTTATGGCGGGGCTAGCACAGATACGCAGTATTTT
NA TRBJ1-5 TRBV19 NA CASSIPGLGGPQHF TGTGCCAGTAGTATACCCGGGCTCGGGGGCCCCCAGCATTTT
NA TRBJ2-5 TRBV28 TRBD2 CASSFYSGATQYF TGTGCCAGCAGTTTTTACAGCGGGGCGACCCAGTACTTC
once TRBJ2-3 TRBV19 TRBD2 CASSIYLAGGSDTQYF TGTGCCAGTAGTATCTACCTAGCGGGAGGTTCAGATACGCAGTATTTT
NA TRBJ2-7 TRBV28 NA CASSAPDKQAYYEQYF TGTGCCAGCAGCGCCCCCGACAAACAGGCTTACTACGAGCAGTACTTC
NA TRBJ2-3 TRBV9 NA CASSVVTPDTQYF TGTGCCAGCAGCGTAGTTACTCCGGATACGCAGTATTTT
NA TRBJ2-1 TRBV29-1 TRBD1 CSAVQGAGGNEQFF TGCAGCGCCGTACAGGGGGCTGGGGGAAATGAGCAGTTCTTC
few TRBJ2-7 TRBV4-2 TRBD2 CASSRNSGSSYEQYF TGTGCCAGCAGCCGAAATAGCGGGTCCTCCTACGAGCAGTACTTC
NA TRBJ1-4 TRBV19 NA CASSQGRQNEKLFF TGTGCCAGTAGCCAGGGGCGGCAGAATGAAAAACTGTTTTTT
NA TRBJ2-1 TRBV6-5 NA CASTTTLGEQFF TGTGCCAGCACAACGACCCTAGGTGAGCAGTTCTTC
few TRBJ2-3 TRBV28 TRBD1 CASSSSTGVTDTQYF TGTGCCAGCAGTTCATCGACAGGGGTCACAGATACGCAGTATTTT
once TRBJ2-1 TRBV9 TRBD1 CASSDDRGRNNEQFF TGTGCCAGCAGTGACGACAGGGGGCGTAACAATGAGCAGTTCTTC
NA TRBJ1-4 TRBV30 NA CAWTRQRREKLFF TGTGCCTGGACAAGACAGCGTAGGGAAAAACTGTTTTTT
NA TRBJ2-7 TRBV30 TRBD1 CAWSRQGYEQYF TGTGCCTGGAGTAGACAGGGCTACGAGCAGTACTTC
NA TRBJ2-1 TRBV2 NA CASSDLRGSSYNEQFF TGTGCCAGCAGTGATTTACGGGGAAGCTCCTACAATGAGCAGTTCTTC
once TRBJ2-7 TRBV10-3 NA CAISAPSYEQYF TGTGCCATCAGTGCCCCCAGCTACGAGCAGTACTTC
NA TRBJ2-3 TRBV9 NA CASSVGQVTDTQYF TGTGCCAGCAGCGTCGGGCAGGTCACAGATACGCAGTATTTT
once TRBJ2-3 TRBV7-8 NA CASSPGQYTDTQYF TGTGCCAGCAGCCCGGGACAATACACAGATACGCAGTATTTT
many TRBJ1-5 TRBV7-9 NA CASGPEQVQPQHF TGTGCCAGCGGTCCCGAACAAGTTCAGCCCCAGCATTTT
NA TRBJ1-5 TRBV4-3 NA CASSQLLGSNQPQHF TGCGCCAGCAGCCAACTACTGGGGAGCAATCAGCCCCAGCATTTT
NA TRBJ1-4 TRBV4-1 NA CASSQDQIGRGREKLFF TGCGCCAGCAGCCAAGATCAGATAGGGCGAGGACGTGAAAAACTGTTTTTT
NA TRBJ1-4 TRBV28 NA CASSTQLNEKLFF TGTGCCAGCAGTACACAGCTCAATGAAAAACTGTTTTTT
NA TRBJ2-7 TRBV27 TRBD2 CASSPFTSGNWGEQYF TGTGCCAGCAGTCCCTTCACTAGCGGGAATTGGGGAGAGCAGTACTTC
NA TRBJ2-3 TRBV18 TRBD1 CASSPYRGTPDTQYF TGTGCCAGCTCACCATACAGGGGGACCCCAGATACGCAGTATTTT
NA TRBJ2-3 TRBV11-2 TRBD2 CASSRSGSADTQYF TGTGCCAGCAGCCGTAGCGGGAGTGCAGATACGCAGTATTTT
NA TRBJ2-7 TRBV28 NA CASSLGAYEQYF TGTGCCAGCAGCCTGGGAGCCTACGAGCAGTACTTC
NA TRBJ2-2 TRBV9 NA CASSPSSGTDTGELFF TGTGCCAGCAGCCCAAGCTCCGGGACCGACACCGGGGAGCTGTTTTTT